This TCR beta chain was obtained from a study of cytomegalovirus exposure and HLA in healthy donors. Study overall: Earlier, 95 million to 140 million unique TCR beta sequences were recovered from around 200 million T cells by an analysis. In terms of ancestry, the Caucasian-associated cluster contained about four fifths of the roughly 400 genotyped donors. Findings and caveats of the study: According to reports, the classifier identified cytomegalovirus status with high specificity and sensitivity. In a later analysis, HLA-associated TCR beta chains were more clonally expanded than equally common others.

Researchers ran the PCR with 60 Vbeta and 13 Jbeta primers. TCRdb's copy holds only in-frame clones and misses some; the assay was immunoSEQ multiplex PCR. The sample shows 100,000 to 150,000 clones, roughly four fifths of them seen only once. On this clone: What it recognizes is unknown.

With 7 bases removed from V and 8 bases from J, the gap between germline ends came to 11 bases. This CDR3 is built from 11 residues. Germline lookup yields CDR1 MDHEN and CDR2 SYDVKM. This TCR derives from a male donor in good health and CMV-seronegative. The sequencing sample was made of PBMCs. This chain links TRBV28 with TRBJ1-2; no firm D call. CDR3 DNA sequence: TGTGCCAGCACCACGGGGTGGGGCTACACCTTC. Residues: CASTTGWGYTF.